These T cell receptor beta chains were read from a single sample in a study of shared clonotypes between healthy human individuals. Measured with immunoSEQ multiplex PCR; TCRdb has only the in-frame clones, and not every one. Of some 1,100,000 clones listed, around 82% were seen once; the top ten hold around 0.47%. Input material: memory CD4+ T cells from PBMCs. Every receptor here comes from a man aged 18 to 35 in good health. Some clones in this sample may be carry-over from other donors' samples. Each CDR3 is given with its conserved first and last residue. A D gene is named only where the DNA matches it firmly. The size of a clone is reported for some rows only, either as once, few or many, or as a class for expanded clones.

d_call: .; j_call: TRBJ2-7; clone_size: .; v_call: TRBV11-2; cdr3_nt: TGTGCCAGCAGCCCCTCCGCGGGCAGCTCCTACGAGCAGTACTTC; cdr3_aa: CASSPSAGSSYEQYF
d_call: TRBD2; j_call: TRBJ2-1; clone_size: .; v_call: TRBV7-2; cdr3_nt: TGTGCCAGCAAGGCGGGAGGGCCAGGGAATGAGCAGTTCTTC; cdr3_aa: CASKAGGPGNEQFF
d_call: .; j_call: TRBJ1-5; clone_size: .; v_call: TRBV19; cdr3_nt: TGTGCCAGTAGTTTGGGGGCCCGAGAGGGGCCCCAGCATTTT; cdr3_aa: CASSLGAREGPQHF
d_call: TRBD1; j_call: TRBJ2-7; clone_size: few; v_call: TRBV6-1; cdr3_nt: TGTGCCAGCAGTGAAGCGGAACAGGGGTACGAGCAGTACTTC; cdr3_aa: CASSEAEQGYEQYF
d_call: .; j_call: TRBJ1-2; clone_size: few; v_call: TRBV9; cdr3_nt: TGTGCCAGCAGCGGGCGATTAGCAGGGGCCTTCTATGGCTACACCTTC; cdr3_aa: CASSGRLAGAFYGYTF
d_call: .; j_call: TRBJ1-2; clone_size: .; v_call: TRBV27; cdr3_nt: TGTGCCAGCAGTTTATCGGGGGCGGTGGGCTATGGCTACACCTTC; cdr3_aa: CASSLSGAVGYGYTF
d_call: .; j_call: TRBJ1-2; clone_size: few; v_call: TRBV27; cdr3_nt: TGTGCCAGCAGGCAGTGGAATGGGGACGGCTACACCTTC; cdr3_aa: CASRQWNGDGYTF
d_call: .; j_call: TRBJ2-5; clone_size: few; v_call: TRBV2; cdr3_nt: TGTGCCAGCAGTGATGTAGGGGGGGAGACCCAGTACTTC; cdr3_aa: CASSDVGGETQYF
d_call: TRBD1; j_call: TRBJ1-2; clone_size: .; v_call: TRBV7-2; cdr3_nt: TGTGCCAGCAGCCCCGGGCGGGACAGGGGTGGGCATGGCTACACCTTC; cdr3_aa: CASSPGRDRGGHGYTF
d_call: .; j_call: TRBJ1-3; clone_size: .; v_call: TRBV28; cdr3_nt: TGTGCCAGCACCAAACAGGGAGGGACTGGAAACACCATATATTTT; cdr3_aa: CASTKQGGTGNTIYF
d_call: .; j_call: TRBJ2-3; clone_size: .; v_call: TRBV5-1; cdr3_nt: TGCGCCAGCAGCACTCCGACAGGTACCACAGATACGCAGTATTTT; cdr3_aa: CASSTPTGTTDTQYF
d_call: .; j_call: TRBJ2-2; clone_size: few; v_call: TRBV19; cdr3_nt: TGTGCCAGTAGTTTTTTCCGGGGCGTGAACACCGGGGAGCTGTTTTTT; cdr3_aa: CASSFFRGVNTGELFF
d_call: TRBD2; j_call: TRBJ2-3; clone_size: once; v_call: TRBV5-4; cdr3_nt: TGTGCCAGCAGCCGAGTAGCGGGAGCTGGGACAGATACGCAGTATTTT; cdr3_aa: CASSRVAGAGTDTQYF
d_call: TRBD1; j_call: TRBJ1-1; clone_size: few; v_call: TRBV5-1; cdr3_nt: TGCGCCAGCAGCTCGGGACAGGGGGAGAACACTGAAGCTTTCTTT; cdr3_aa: CASSSGQGENTEAFF
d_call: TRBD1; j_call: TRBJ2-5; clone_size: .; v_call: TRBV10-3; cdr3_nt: TGTGCCATCAGTGGGGGGGGACAGGGTTCAGAGACCCAGTACTTC; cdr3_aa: CAISGGGQGSETQYF
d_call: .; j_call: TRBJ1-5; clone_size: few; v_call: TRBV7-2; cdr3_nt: TGTGCCAGCAGCAGCTTTTCCGGGGGGAGCAATCAGCCCCAGCATTTT; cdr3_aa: CASSSFSGGSNQPQHF
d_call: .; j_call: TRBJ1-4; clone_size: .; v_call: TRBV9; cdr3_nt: TGTGCCAGCAGCGTAGGCGGAACAGAATGGGAAAAACTGTTTTTT; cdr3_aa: CASSVGGTEWEKLFF
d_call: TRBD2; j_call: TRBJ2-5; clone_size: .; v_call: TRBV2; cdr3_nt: TGTGCCAGCAGTGAAGGAGGTAGCGGGAGATTGGAGACCCAGTACTTC; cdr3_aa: CASSEGGSGRLETQYF
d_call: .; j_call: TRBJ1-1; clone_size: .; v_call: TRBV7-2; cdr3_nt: TGTGCCAGCACCCAACAACAGAGGGCCCTGGAAGCTTTCTTT; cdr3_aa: CASTQQQRALEAFF
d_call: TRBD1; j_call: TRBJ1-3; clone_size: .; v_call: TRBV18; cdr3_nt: TGTGCCAGCTCACTCGGGACAGGGCAGAACACCATATATTTT; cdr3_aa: CASSLGTGQNTIYF
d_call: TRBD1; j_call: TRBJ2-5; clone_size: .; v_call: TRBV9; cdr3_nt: TGTGCCAGCAGCGGAGGGGACAGCCAAGAGACCCAGTACTTC; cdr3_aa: CASSGGDSQETQYF
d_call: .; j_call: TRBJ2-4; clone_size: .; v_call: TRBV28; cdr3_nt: TGTGCCAGCAGTCCGGGGGCCAAAAACATTCAGTACTTC; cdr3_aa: CASSPGAKNIQYF
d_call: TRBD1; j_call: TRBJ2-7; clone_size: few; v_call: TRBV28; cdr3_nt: TGTGCCAGCAGTGGTAGTCACAGGGGTTACGAGCAGTACTTC; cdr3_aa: CASSGSHRGYEQYF
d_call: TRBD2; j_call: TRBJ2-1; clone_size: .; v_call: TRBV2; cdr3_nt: TGTGCCAGCGGGACTAGCGGGAACAATGAGCAGTTCTTC; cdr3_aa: CASGTSGNNEQFF
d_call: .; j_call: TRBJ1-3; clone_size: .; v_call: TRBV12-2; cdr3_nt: TGTGCAAGTCGCTTAGCGCTCCCCCTGGGGAGGCGGGACCTCCTCGACACCATATATTTT; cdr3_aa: CASRLALPLGRRDLLDTIYF
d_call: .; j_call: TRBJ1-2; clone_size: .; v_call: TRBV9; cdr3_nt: TGTGCCAGCAGTGGGGGCCGGACTAAATGGGGCTATGGCTACACCTTC; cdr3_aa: CASSGGRTKWGYGYTF
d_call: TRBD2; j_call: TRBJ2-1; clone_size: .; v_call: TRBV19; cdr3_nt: TGTGCCAGTAGTACGGGGGGTGAGCAGTTCTTC; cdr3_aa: CASSTGGEQFF
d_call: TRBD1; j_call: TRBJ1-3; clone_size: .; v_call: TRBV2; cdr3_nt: TGTGCCAGCAGTGAAAACAGGGGAGCTGGAAACACCATATATTTT; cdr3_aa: CASSENRGAGNTIYF
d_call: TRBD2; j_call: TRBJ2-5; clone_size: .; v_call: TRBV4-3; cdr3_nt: TGCGCCAGCAGCCAAGGTTCCCTAGCGGGAGCAGGAGAGACCCAGTACTTC; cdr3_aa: CASSQGSLAGAGETQYF
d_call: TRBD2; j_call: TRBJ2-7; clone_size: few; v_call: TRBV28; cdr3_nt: TGTGCCAGCAGTTTTAGGTTGGGAACTAGCGGGAGGGACGAGCAGTACTTC; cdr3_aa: CASSFRLGTSGRDEQYF
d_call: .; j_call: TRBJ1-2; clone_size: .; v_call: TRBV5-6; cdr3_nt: TGTGCCAGCAGCAGCTGGGGGAGAGAGGACTATGGCTACACCTTC; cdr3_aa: CASSSWGREDYGYTF
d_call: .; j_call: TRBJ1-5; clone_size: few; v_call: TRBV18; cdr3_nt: TGTGCCAGCTCACCATCCCTTGATCAGCCCCAGCATTTT; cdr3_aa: CASSPSLDQPQHF
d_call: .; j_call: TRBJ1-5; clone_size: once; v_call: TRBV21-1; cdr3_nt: TGTGCCAGCAACCTCGGGGGGTATAGCAATCAGCCCCAGCATTTT; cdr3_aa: CASNLGGYSNQPQHF